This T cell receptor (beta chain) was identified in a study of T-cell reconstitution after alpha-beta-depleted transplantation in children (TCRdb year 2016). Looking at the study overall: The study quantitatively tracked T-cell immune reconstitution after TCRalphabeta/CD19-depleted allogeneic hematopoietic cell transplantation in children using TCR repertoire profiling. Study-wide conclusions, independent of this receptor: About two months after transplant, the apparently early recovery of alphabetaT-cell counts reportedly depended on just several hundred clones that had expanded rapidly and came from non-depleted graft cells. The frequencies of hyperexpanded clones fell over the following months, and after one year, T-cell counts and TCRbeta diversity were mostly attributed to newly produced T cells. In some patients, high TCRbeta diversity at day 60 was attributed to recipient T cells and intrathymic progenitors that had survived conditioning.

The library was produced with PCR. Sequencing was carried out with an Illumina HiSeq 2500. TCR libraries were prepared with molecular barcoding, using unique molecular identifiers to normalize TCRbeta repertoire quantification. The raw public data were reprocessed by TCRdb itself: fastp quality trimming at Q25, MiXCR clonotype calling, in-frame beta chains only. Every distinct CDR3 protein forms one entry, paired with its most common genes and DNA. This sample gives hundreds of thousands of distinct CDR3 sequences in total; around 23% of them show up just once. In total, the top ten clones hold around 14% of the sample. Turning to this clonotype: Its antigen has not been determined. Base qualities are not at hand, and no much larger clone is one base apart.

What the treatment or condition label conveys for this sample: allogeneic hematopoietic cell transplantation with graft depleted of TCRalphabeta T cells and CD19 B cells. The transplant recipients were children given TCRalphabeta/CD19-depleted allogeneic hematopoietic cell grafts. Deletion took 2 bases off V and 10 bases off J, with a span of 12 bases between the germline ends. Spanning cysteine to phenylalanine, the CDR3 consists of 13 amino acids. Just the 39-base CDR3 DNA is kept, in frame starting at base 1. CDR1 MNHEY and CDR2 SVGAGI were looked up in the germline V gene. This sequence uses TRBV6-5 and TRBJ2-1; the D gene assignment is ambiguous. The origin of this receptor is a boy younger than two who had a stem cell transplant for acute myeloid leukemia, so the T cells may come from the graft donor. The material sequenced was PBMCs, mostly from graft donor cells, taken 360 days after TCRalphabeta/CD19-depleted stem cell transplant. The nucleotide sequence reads TGTGCCAGCAGTTACACATACTCCGCGGAGCAGTTCTTC. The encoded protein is CASSYTYSAEQFF.